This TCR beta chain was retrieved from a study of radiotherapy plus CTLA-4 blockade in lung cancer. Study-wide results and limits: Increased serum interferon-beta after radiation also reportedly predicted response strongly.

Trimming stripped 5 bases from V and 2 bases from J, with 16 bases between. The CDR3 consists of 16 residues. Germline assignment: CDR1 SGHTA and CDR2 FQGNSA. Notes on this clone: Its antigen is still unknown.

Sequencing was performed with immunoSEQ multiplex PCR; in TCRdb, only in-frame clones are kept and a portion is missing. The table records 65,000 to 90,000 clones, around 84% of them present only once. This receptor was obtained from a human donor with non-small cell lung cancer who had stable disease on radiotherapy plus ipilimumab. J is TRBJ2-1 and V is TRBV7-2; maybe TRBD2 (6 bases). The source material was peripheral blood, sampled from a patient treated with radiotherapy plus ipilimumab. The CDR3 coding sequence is TGTGCCAGCAGCAGACCGGCGGGACCCGCCTACAATGAGCAGTTCTTC. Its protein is CASSRPAGPAYNEQFF.